The source of this T cell receptor beta chain is a study of blood T cell repertoires in COVID-19. During active infection, Seattle patients enrolled and were then monitored through disease. Per the authors' pipeline: The authors estimated nucleated cell counts from reference gene primer amplification. Sequencing used immunoSEQ multiplex PCR; TCRdb keeps in-frame clones, though not all of them. For V, J and clone size, that table is used; D and trimming come from the DNA. The repertoire has a few hundred thousand clones, around 87% of them found once; the top ten carry around 2.3%. In germline, CDR1 is MNHEY, CDR2 SVGEGT. Unmatched junction bases numbered 4, after V lost 4 bases and J lost 4 bases. The CDR3 consists of 14 residues.

The receptor's source is an older woman with COVID-19, enrolled during active disease. The chain has TRBV6-2 or TRBV6-3 and TRBJ2-5, with TRBD1 matching over 9 bases. Specimen: peripheral blood. The CDR3 region has the DNA TGTGCCAGCAGTTGGTACAGGGGGCGAGAGACCCAGTACTTC. As protein: CASSWYRGRETQYF.